These T cell receptor beta chains were read from a single sample in a study of naive and memory T cell subsets. MiXCR was run by TCRdb on the 5' RACE reads, yielding one entry per CDR3 protein. The repertoire holds tens of thousands of distinct CDR3 sequences, with 8% as singletons. These receptors were collected from a female donor in good health. Each CDR3 is given with its conserved first and last residue. Each record gives: J gene, V gene, clone size, D gene, CDR3 protein, CDR3 DNA. A D gene is named only where the DNA matches it firmly. For some rows the clone size is stated as once, few or many, or as a class when expanded; others skip it.

TRBJ2-1 TRBV30 few TRBD2 CAWSVVAGWNEQFF TGTGCCTGGAGTGTAGTAGCGGGGTGGAATGAGCAGTTCTTC
TRBJ2-2 TRBV2 few . CASRAGELFF TGTGCCAGCAGGGCCGGGGAGCTGTTTTTT
TRBJ1-1 TRBV12-3/TRBV12-4 many . CASSPRVGPTEAFF TGTGCCAGCAGTCCGCGGGTGGGGCCCACTGAAGCTTTCTTT
TRBJ1-1 TRBV3-1 few TRBD1 CASSQVIGTGGLNTEAFF TGTGCCAGCAGCCAAGTTATCGGGACAGGGGGTTTGAACACTGAAGCTTTCTTT
TRBJ1-5 TRBV19 few . CATTDRRDQPQHF TGTGCCACTACGGACCGCCGCGATCAGCCCCAGCATTTT
TRBJ2-3 TRBV12-3/TRBV12-4 . TRBD2 CASSPQSGTSGDTQYF TGTGCCAGCAGTCCCCAGAGCGGGACTAGCGGCGATACGCAGTATTTT
TRBJ2-5 TRBV19 . . CASGRQLQETQYF TGTGCCAGTGGTCGACAGTTACAAGAGACCCAGTACTTC
TRBJ2-1 TRBV3-1 few TRBD1 CASNLNGGQGYNEQFF TGTGCCAGCAACCTTAACGGGGGACAGGGCTACAATGAGCAGTTCTTC
TRBJ2-4 TRBV6-5 many TRBD2 CASSYIAGGQNIQYF TGTGCCAGCAGTTACATTGCGGGGGGGCAAAACATTCAGTACTTC
TRBJ2-5 TRBV4-1 . TRBD2 CASRQDQSGGGRKTQYF TGCGCCAGCCGCCAAGATCAAAGCGGGGGTGGAAGAAAGACCCAGTACTTC